The clone carrying this T cell receptor (beta chain) came up once. There are 13 residues in the CDR3. Germline V gene sequence: CDR1 MDHEN, CDR2 SYDVKM. V lost 10 bases, J lost 6 bases, and 9 bases stayed unmatched. This sample was included in a study of blood T cell repertoires in COVID-19. Overall study context: Sources were T cells, B-cell-depleted T cells, or PBMCs; the material itself was cDNA or gDNA.

Original processing notes: For nucleated cells, counts were estimated from reference gene primer amplification. The data were produced by immunoSEQ multiplex PCR, yet TCRdb's version contains in-frame clones alone and is incomplete. The V and J calls and the clone size are those of that table, but D and trimming were determined from the DNA. This sample has 150,000 to 200,000 clones, with roughly 87% found just once. The sequence was obtained from a human donor in a cohort sampled during active COVID-19. The sequenced material came from peripheral blood. This rearrangement joins TRBV28 to TRBJ1-2; TRBD1 matches at 9 bases. In DNA, the CDR3 is TGTGCCACTCCTTCCGGACAGGGGAATGGCTACACCTTC. Protein sequence: CATPSGQGNGYTF.